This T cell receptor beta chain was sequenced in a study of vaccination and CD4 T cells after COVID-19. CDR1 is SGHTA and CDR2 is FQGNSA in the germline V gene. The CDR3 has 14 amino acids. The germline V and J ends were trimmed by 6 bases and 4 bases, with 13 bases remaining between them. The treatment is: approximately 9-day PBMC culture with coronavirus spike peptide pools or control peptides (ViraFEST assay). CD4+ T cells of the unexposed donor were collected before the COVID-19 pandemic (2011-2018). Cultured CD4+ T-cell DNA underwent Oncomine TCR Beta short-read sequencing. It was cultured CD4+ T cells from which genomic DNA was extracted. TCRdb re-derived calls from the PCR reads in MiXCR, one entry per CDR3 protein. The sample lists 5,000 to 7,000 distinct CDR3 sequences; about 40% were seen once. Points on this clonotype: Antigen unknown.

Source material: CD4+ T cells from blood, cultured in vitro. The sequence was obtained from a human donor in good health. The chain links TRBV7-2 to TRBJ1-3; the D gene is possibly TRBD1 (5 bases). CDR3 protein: CASRPAGLGNTIYF. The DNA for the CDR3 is TGTGCCAGCAGGCCTGCGGGGCTGGGAAACACCATATATTTT.